A selection of T cell receptor beta chains follows, all from one sample in a study of cytomegalovirus exposure and HLA in healthy donors. The assay was immunoSEQ multiplex PCR, and TCRdb's table has in-frame clones only and misses some. Reported are about 110,000 clones; the ten largest clones contain about 6.8%. The source material was PBMCs. These receptors all stem from a man aged 40-55 years in good health and CMV-seropositive. Each CDR3 is given with its conserved first and last residue. A D gene is named only where the DNA matches it firmly.

CDR3 length	V gene	D gene	J gene	CDR3 DNA	CDR3 protein
15	TRBV11-2	TRBD1	TRBJ2-5	TGTGCCAGCAGCTGGGGACAGGGGGCGAGCGAGACCCAGTACTTC	CASSWGQGASETQYF
15	TRBV28	-	TRBJ1-1	TGTGCCAGCAGTTTTCTAGGGGGATCGAACACTGAAGCTTTCTTT	CASSFLGGSNTEAFF
14	TRBV11-2	-	TRBJ2-7	-	CASSQYFGGSEQYF
15	TRBV4-2	TRBD2	TRBJ2-7	TGTGCCAGCAGCCAAGTGCGGACTAGTCAATACGAGCAGTACTTC	CASSQVRTSQYEQYF
14	TRBV27	-	TRBJ1-2	TGTGCCAGCAGCCCGGGCGGGGGAGACTATGGCTACACCTTC	CASSPGGGDYGYTF
16	TRBV11-2	TRBD2	TRBJ2-1	TGTGCCAGCAGCCCCCGACTAGCGGGGCAAGGAAATGAGCAGTTCTTC	CASSPRLAGQGNEQFF
17	TRBV7-9	TRBD2	TRBJ2-4	TGTGCCAGCAGCTCGGGGTCCGGGACTAGCCGGAGAAACATTCAGTACTTC	CASSSGSGTSRRNIQYF
15	TRBV5-1	TRBD1	TRBJ2-7	TGCGCCAGCAGCCCCGGCGGACAGGGCAGAAGCGAGCAGTACTTC	CASSPGGQGRSEQYF
17	TRBV28	TRBD2	TRBJ2-7	TGTGCCAGCAGTTTCACGGCCTTCGGCGGGAGCTCCTACGAGCAGTACTTC	CASSFTAFGGSSYEQYF
14	TRBV6-5	-	TRBJ1-2	TGTGCCAGTAAAGACGGAAACTCGGGAAGGGGCTACACCTTC	CASKDGNSGRGYTF
15	TRBV4-1	TRBD2	TRBJ2-5	TGCGCCAGCAGCCGGTCAAGAAACGGGGGGGAGACCCAGTACTTC	CASSRSRNGGETQYF
16	TRBV2	-	TRBJ2-7	TGTGCCAGCACCGAGGGGGCGGGAGGAAGCTCCTACGAGCAGTACTTC	CASTEGAGGSSYEQYF
15	TRBV27	-	TRBJ1-3	TGTGCCAGCAGTACCCTCCCCAGGTCTGGAAACACCATATATTTT	CASSTLPRSGNTIYF
14	TRBV7-9	TRBD1	TRBJ2-1	TGTGCCAGCAGCTTAGGGACAGGGGGCGGTGAGCAGTTCTTC	CASSLGTGGGEQFF
16	TRBV27	TRBD1	TRBJ2-2	TGTGCCAGCAGCCCTCCGGGACAGGCGTACACCGGGGAGCTGTTTTTT	CASSPPGQAYTGELFF
16	TRBV5-1	-	TRBJ1-4	TGCGCCAGCAGCTTGGCTCCGGGGGGAAGTGAGGAAAAACTGTTTTTT	CASSLAPGGSEEKLFF
15	TRBV7-8	-	TRBJ1-3	TGTGCCAGCAGCTACGGACAGAACTCTGGAAACACCATATATTTT	CASSYGQNSGNTIYF
13	TRBV10-3	-	TRBJ2-3	TGTGCCATCAGTCCCGATTACGGGGATACGCAGTATTTT	CAISPDYGDTQYF
19	TRBV7-8	TRBD1	TRBJ1-2	TGTGCCAGCAGCTTAGAGTCGCATGGCAGGGGGGAATCTAACTATGGCTACACCTTC	CASSLESHGRGESNYGYTF
16	TRBV27	-	TRBJ2-2	TGTGCCAGCAGTTTACGACTAGGTACGAACACCGGGGAGCTGTTTTTT	CASSLRLGTNTGELFF
11	TRBV30	-	TRBJ2-1	TGTGCCTGGAGTGCTAACAATGAGCAGTTCTTC	CAWSANNEQFF
13	TRBV28	-	TRBJ2-7	TGTGCCAGCAGTTCGGGAAGCTGGGGCGAGCAGTACTTC	CASSSGSWGEQYF
16	TRBV15	-	TRBJ2-2	TGTGCCACCAGCAGACATGGACAGTTGAACACCGGGGAGCTGTTTTTT	CATSRHGQLNTGELFF
15	TRBV14	-	TRBJ2-7	TGTGCCAGCAGCCAAGATAGCGGCTCGCTCTACGAGCAGTACTTC	CASSQDSGSLYEQYF
12	TRBV2	-	TRBJ1-1	TGTGCCAGCAAATTCCAGGGGTCTGAAGCTTTCTTT	CASKFQGSEAFF
15	TRBV19	TRBD1	TRBJ1-5	TGTGCCAGTAATAGGGACAGGGGGGGCAATCAGCCCCAGCATTTT	CASNRDRGGNQPQHF
13	TRBV30	TRBD1	TRBJ1-3	TGTGCCTGGAACCGGGACAGGGGGAACACCATATATTTT	CAWNRDRGNTIYF
14	TRBV6-5	-	TRBJ2-7	TGTGCCAGCAGTTACTATCGGGACATATCCGAGCAGTACTTC	CASSYYRDISEQYF
14	TRBV7-2	-	TRBJ2-3	TGTGCCAGCAGCTTAGGCAGTACCACAGATACGCAGTATTTT	CASSLGSTTDTQYF
17	TRBV5-5	TRBD1	TRBJ2-2	TGTGCCAGCAGCTTGTTACGACAGGGATCCAACACCGGGGAGCTGTTTTTT	CASSLLRQGSNTGELFF
14	TRBV7-9	-	TRBJ1-1	TGTGCCAGCAGCTTAAGGGGCATGAATGGGGATGCTTTCTTT	CASSLRGMNGDAFF
18	TRBV13	TRBD2	TRBJ2-5	TGTGCCAGCAGCTTAGGTATTTGGCGCGGGAGACGATCAGAGACCCAGTACTTC	CASSLGIWRGRRSETQYF
16	TRBV4-2	-	TRBJ2-7	TGTGCCAGCAGCCAAGATAACGGGGGTTTTTCCTACGAGCAGTACTTC	CASSQDNGGFSYEQYF
13	TRBV7-6	-	TRBJ2-5	TGTGCCAGCAGCCTTGGGGGGCAAGAGACCCAGTACTTC	CASSLGGQETQYF
13	TRBV11-2	-	TRBJ1-1	TGTGCCAGCAGCTTAGGTGTCGGGGCTGAAGCTTTCTTT	CASSLGVGAEAFF
15	TRBV5-1	TRBD2	TRBJ2-2	TGCGCCAGCGAGACTAGCGGGACGAACACCGGGGAGCTGTTTTTT	CASETSGTNTGELFF
16	TRBV28	TRBD2	TRBJ2-7	TGTGCCAGCAGTTTAAGTGGGGGACTAGCACACATCGGGCAGTACTTC	CASSLSGGLAHIGQYF